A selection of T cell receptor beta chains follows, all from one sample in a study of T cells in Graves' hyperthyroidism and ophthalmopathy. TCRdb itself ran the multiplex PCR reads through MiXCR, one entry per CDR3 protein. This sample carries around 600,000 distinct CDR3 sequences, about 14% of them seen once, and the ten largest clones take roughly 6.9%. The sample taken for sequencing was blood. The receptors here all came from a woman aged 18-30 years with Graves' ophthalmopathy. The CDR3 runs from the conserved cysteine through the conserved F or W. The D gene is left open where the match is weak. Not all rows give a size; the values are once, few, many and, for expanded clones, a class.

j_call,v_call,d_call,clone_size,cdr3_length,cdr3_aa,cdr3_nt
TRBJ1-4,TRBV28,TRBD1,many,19,CASSFRQGYEWLANEKLFF,TGTGCCAGCAGTTTCCGACAGGGGTACGAGTGGCTGGCTAATGAAAAACTGTTTTTT
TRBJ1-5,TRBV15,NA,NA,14,CATSRDTGYQPQHF,TGTGCCACCAGCAGAGATACAGGGTATCAGCCCCAGCATTTT
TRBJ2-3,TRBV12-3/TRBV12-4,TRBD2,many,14,CASSLPTSVDTQYF,TGTGCCAGCAGTTTACCCACTAGCGTTGATACGCAGTATTTT
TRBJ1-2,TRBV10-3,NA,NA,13,CAITRENLEGYTF,TGTGCCATCACTCGTGAGAACTTGGAGGGCTACACCTTC
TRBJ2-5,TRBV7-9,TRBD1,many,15,CASSLSGQPKETQYF,TGTGCCAGCAGCCTTTCGGGACAGCCCAAAGAGACCCAGTACTTC
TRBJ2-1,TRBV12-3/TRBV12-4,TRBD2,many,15,CASSPPGLANNEQFF,TGTGCCAGCAGTCCTCCGGGACTAGCGAACAATGAGCAGTTCTTC
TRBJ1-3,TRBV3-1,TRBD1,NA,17,CASTLTGQTYSGNTIYF,TGTGCCAGCACTCTAACGGGACAGACGTACTCTGGAAACACCATATATTTT
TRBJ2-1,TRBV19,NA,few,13,CASTPTTYNEQFF,TGTGCCAGTACTCCAACGACCTACAATGAGCAGTTCTTC
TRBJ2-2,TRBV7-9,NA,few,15,CASSPSGAGAGELFF,TGTGCCAGCAGCCCTTCTGGCGCTGGAGCCGGGGAGCTGTTTTTT
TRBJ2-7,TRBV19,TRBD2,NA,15,CASSALSGRHYEQYF,TGTGCCAGTAGTGCTCTTAGCGGGAGGCACTACGAGCAGTACTTC
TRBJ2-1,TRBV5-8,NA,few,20,CASSVVQVPIHRDPSWEQFF,TGTGCCAGCAGCGTGGTCCAGGTCCCGATCCACCGGGACCCTTCCTGGGAGCAGTTCTTC
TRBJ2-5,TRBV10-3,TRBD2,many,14,CAISLTSGTETQYF,TGTGCCATCAGTCTCACTAGCGGGACGGAGACCCAGTACTTC
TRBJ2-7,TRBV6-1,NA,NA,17,CASSDRTTPRRLGEQYF,TGTGCCAGCAGCGATCGGACAACCCCTCGGCGTTTAGGGGAGCAGTACTTC
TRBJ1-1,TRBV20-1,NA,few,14,CSARESSGWTEAFF,TGCAGTGCTAGAGAATCCTCAGGGTGGACTGAAGCTTTCTTT
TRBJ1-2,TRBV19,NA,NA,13,CASSIPGVYGYTF,TGTGCCAGTAGTATCCCAGGGGTCTATGGCTACACCTTC
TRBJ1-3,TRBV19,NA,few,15,CASSPMGHPGNTIYF,TGTGCCAGTAGTCCAATGGGACATCCTGGAAACACCATATATTTT